One T cell receptor (beta chain) is described in this entry. From germline, CDR1 is MNHEY and CDR2 SMNVEV (reference sequence). V trimming: 6 bases; J trimming: 3 bases; junction bases outside the gene matches: 6. This CDR3 comprises 15 residues. As originally analysed: Amplification from reference gene primers served as the basis for estimated nucleated cell counts. Clones were sequenced by immunoSEQ multiplex PCR, and TCRdb holds only the in-frame ones, with some missing. V and J calls and clone size are as listed in that table; D and trimming were resolved from the DNA. The table has just over 300,000 clones, over 85% seen once. The sample comes from a study of blood T cell repertoires in COVID-19. Study overall: Spain, Italy and the United States supplied samples that represented acute and convalescent COVID-19. T cells, B-cell-depleted T cells, or PBMCs supplied cDNA or gDNA.

The chain employs TRBV27 and TRBJ1-5; 9 bases align to TRBD1. This sequence was found in a woman aged 25 to 39 with COVID-19, enrolled during active disease. Sequenced input: peripheral blood. The CDR3 nucleotides read TGTGCCAGCAGGGTACAGGGGGCCGCCAATCAGCCCCAGCATTTT. Translating it yields CASRVQGAANQPQHF.